This is a list of T cell receptor beta chains from one sample in a study of cytomegalovirus exposure and HLA in healthy donors. This table comes from immunoSEQ multiplex PCR, and its TCRdb copy is limited to in-frame clones, with some not included. This table has more than 50,000 clones, less than 85% appearing once. The material sequenced was PBMCs. The receptors come from a woman aged 60 to 75 in good health and CMV-seropositive. Each CDR3 is given with its conserved first and last residue. D genes are given only for firm matches. Some rows have no size entry. The others give once, few or many, or a class for an expanded clone.

j_gene: TRBJ1-2
v_gene: TRBV7-2
d_gene: TRBD1
abundance: NA
CDR3nt: TGTGCCAGCAGCTTGACAGGGGGCCTCGACTATGGCTACACCTTC
CDR3aa: CASSLTGGLDYGYTF

j_gene: TRBJ1-1
v_gene: TRBV10-1
d_gene: NA
abundance: NA
CDR3nt: TGCGCCAGCAGTGAGTCAGGGGGAGTGAACACTGAAGCTTTCTTT
CDR3aa: CASSESGGVNTEAFF

j_gene: TRBJ1-3
v_gene: TRBV15
d_gene: NA
abundance: NA
CDR3nt: TGTGCCACCACGGGTGGATTCTCTGGAAACACCATATATTTT
CDR3aa: CATTGGFSGNTIYF

j_gene: TRBJ2-1
v_gene: TRBV9
d_gene: TRBD2
abundance: NA
CDR3nt: TGTGCCAGCAGCACGGGAGCGGGGGCCTACTCCTACAATGAGCAGTTCTTC
CDR3aa: CASSTGAGAYSYNEQFF

j_gene: TRBJ1-2
v_gene: TRBV4-3
d_gene: TRBD1
abundance: few
CDR3nt: TGCGCCAGCAGCCAAGATGGTATTCAGGGGGCGAACTATGGCTACACCTTC
CDR3aa: CASSQDGIQGANYGYTF

j_gene: TRBJ1-1
v_gene: TRBV13
d_gene: NA
abundance: NA
CDR3nt: TGTGCCAGCAGCCGCCGGTCGTCACGGACTGAAGCTTTCTTT
CDR3aa: CASSRRSSRTEAFF

j_gene: TRBJ2-2
v_gene: TRBV9
d_gene: NA
abundance: NA
CDR3nt: TGTGCCAGCAGCGTAGCCAGGGGGAACACCGGGGAGCTGTTTTTT
CDR3aa: CASSVARGNTGELFF

j_gene: TRBJ1-1
v_gene: TRBV7-2
d_gene: NA
abundance: NA
CDR3nt: TGTGCCAGCAGCTACAGCTACCCACAACAGAGCACTGAAGCTTTCTTT
CDR3aa: CASSYSYPQQSTEAFF

j_gene: TRBJ1-1
v_gene: TRBV30
d_gene: NA
abundance: NA
CDR3nt: TGTGCCTGGAGGCCCGGACTTTTATGGGGCACTGAAGCTTTCTTT
CDR3aa: CAWRPGLLWGTEAFF

j_gene: TRBJ1-1
v_gene: TRBV7-9
d_gene: NA
abundance: NA
CDR3nt: TGTTCCAGCAGCTTAGAAACAGCAAACACTGAAGCTTTCTTT
CDR3aa: CSSSLETANTEAFF

j_gene: TRBJ1-2
v_gene: TRBV7-9
d_gene: NA
abundance: few
CDR3nt: TGTGCCAGCAGCCACCCCCCGGGGGAATATGGCTACACCTTC
CDR3aa: CASSHPPGEYGYTF

j_gene: TRBJ1-3
v_gene: TRBV27
d_gene: NA
abundance: NA
CDR3nt: TGTGCCAGCGGGGAGTCCGCCCACCAGGGAAACACCATATATTTT
CDR3aa: CASGESAHQGNTIYF

j_gene: TRBJ1-4
v_gene: TRBV7-9
d_gene: NA
abundance: NA
CDR3nt: TGTTCCAGCAGCCAGGGCAGTCAAGAAAAACTGTTTTTT
CDR3aa: CSSSQGSQEKLFF

j_gene: TRBJ2-7
v_gene: TRBV29-1
d_gene: NA
abundance: NA
CDR3nt: TGCAGCGTGGGAGAATTCTACGAGCAGTACTTC
CDR3aa: CSVGEFYEQYF

j_gene: TRBJ2-1
v_gene: TRBV11-3
d_gene: NA
abundance: once
CDR3nt: TGTGCCAGCAGCTCTGGGGATGGGGGGGGGCCGGGGAATGAGCAGTTCTTC
CDR3aa: CASSSGDGGGPGNEQFF

j_gene: TRBJ2-7
v_gene: TRBV7-2
d_gene: TRBD2
abundance: NA
CDR3nt: TGTGCCAGCAGCCAGGGACTAGCGGGGGGTGAGCAGTACTTC
CDR3aa: CASSQGLAGGEQYF

j_gene: TRBJ2-5
v_gene: TRBV2
d_gene: TRBD2
abundance: NA
CDR3nt: TGTGCCAGCAGTGTGGGGGGACTAGCTAAAGAGACCCAGTACTTC
CDR3aa: CASSVGGLAKETQYF

j_gene: TRBJ2-2
v_gene: TRBV5-1
d_gene: NA
abundance: NA
CDR3nt: TGCGCCAGCAGCTTGGAGGGGGCAGGGAGGACCGGGGAGCTGTTTTTT
CDR3aa: CASSLEGAGRTGELFF

j_gene: TRBJ2-1
v_gene: TRBV7-3
d_gene: TRBD1
abundance: NA
CDR3nt: TGTGCCAGCAGCTTGGGACAGAGAATTGGTGAGCAGTTCTTC
CDR3aa: CASSLGQRIGEQFF

j_gene: TRBJ1-2
v_gene: TRBV5-1
d_gene: TRBD1
abundance: NA
CDR3nt: TGCGCCAGCAGCCCACAACAGGGGGTAGAAGGCTACACCTTC
CDR3aa: CASSPQQGVEGYTF

j_gene: TRBJ2-7
v_gene: TRBV30
d_gene: TRBD2
abundance: NA
CDR3nt: TGTGCCTGGAGTCCGCGGGGGGGCTCCTACGAGCAGTACTTC
CDR3aa: CAWSPRGGSYEQYF

j_gene: TRBJ1-4
v_gene: TRBV10-2
d_gene: TRBD1
abundance: NA
CDR3nt: TGCGCCAGCAGAGACTCCGGGACAGGGAATGAAAAACTGTTTTTT
CDR3aa: CASRDSGTGNEKLFF

j_gene: TRBJ2-7
v_gene: TRBV9
d_gene: TRBD2
abundance: NA
CDR3nt: TGTGCCAGCAGCGTAGGGGCGTCTAGCGGGGTTGGTGAGCAGTACTTC
CDR3aa: CASSVGASSGVGEQYF

j_gene: TRBJ1-3
v_gene: TRBV12-5
d_gene: TRBD1
abundance: NA
CDR3nt: TGTGCTAGTGGTTCAGGGGGCAGGTATGGAAACACCATATATTTT
CDR3aa: CASGSGGRYGNTIYF

j_gene: TRBJ2-5
v_gene: TRBV7-6
d_gene: TRBD1
abundance: NA
CDR3nt: TGTGCCAGCAGCTTTGGGACAGGGGTAGAGACCCAGTACTTC
CDR3aa: CASSFGTGVETQYF

j_gene: TRBJ1-3
v_gene: TRBV5-8
d_gene: NA
abundance: NA
CDR3nt: TGTGCCAGCAGCTTCACATTCTCTGGAAACACCATATATTTT
CDR3aa: CASSFTFSGNTIYF

j_gene: TRBJ1-2
v_gene: TRBV27
d_gene: NA
abundance: NA
CDR3nt: TGTGCCAGCAGTTTAACCGGAGCGCATGGCTACACCTTC
CDR3aa: CASSLTGAHGYTF

j_gene: TRBJ1-2
v_gene: TRBV10-3
d_gene: TRBD1
abundance: NA
CDR3nt: TGTGCCATCAGTGAGCCGGGACAGGGGTTCTATGGCTACACCTTC
CDR3aa: CAISEPGQGFYGYTF

j_gene: TRBJ2-1
v_gene: TRBV10-3
d_gene: NA
abundance: NA
CDR3nt: TGTGCCATCAGTCAGACAGGAGAGGATGAGCAGTTCTTC
CDR3aa: CAISQTGEDEQFF

j_gene: TRBJ1-3
v_gene: TRBV6-5
d_gene: NA
abundance: NA
CDR3nt: TGTGCCAGCAGTTACTCGAGAGAGGGAAACACCATATATTTT
CDR3aa: CASSYSREGNTIYF

j_gene: TRBJ2-5
v_gene: TRBV5-6
d_gene: TRBD2
abundance: NA
CDR3nt: TGTGCCAGCAGCTTGCTAGCGGGGGGGCGGGAGACCCAGTACTTC
CDR3aa: CASSLLAGGRETQYF

j_gene: TRBJ1-3
v_gene: TRBV15
d_gene: NA
abundance: NA
CDR3nt: TGTGCCACCAGCAGAGACGAGACTATCATTGGAAACACCATATATTTT
CDR3aa: CATSRDETIIGNTIYF

j_gene: TRBJ2-7
v_gene: TRBV7-9
d_gene: TRBD2
abundance: NA
CDR3nt: TGTGCCTCCCGGGCTAGCGGGGGCTACGAGCAGTACTTC
CDR3aa: CASRASGGYEQYF

j_gene: TRBJ1-6
v_gene: TRBV5-4
d_gene: TRBD1
abundance: NA
CDR3nt: TGTGCCAGCGGACTATTGGGACAGAATAATTCACCCCTCCACTTT
CDR3aa: CASGLLGQNNSPLHF

j_gene: TRBJ1-1
v_gene: TRBV5-1
d_gene: NA
abundance: NA
CDR3nt: TGCGCCAGCAGCTTGTCCGGGGGAACTGAAGCTTTCTTT
CDR3aa: CASSLSGGTEAFF

j_gene: TRBJ1-3
v_gene: TRBV29-1
d_gene: NA
abundance: NA
CDR3nt: TGCAGCGTTGCTAGCACCTCTGGAAACACCATATATTTT
CDR3aa: CSVASTSGNTIYF

j_gene: TRBJ1-4
v_gene: TRBV29-1
d_gene: TRBD1
abundance: once
CDR3nt: TGCAGCGCCCGACAGGGGACAACTAATGAAAAACTGTTTTTT
CDR3aa: CSARQGTTNEKLFF

j_gene: TRBJ2-7
v_gene: TRBV12-1
d_gene: NA
abundance: NA
CDR3nt: TGTGCCAGCAGCCAGAGCCGAGGGGGGGAAAGATGTAGGGACGAGCAGTACTTC
CDR3aa: CASSQSRGGERCRDEQYF

j_gene: TRBJ1-2
v_gene: TRBV4-3
d_gene: NA
abundance: NA
CDR3nt: TGCGCCAGCAGCCAAGATCTAAGCTCAGGGTGGGACTATGGCTACACCTTC
CDR3aa: CASSQDLSSGWDYGYTF

j_gene: TRBJ2-7
v_gene: TRBV5-5
d_gene: NA
abundance: NA
CDR3nt: TGTGCCAGCAGCTCAAAACAAACACAGCCCGCAGAGCAGTACTTC
CDR3aa: CASSSKQTQPAEQYF

j_gene: TRBJ2-3
v_gene: TRBV28
d_gene: NA
abundance: NA
CDR3nt: TGTGCCAGCAGTTCATCGGAGTCAGATACGCAGTATTTT
CDR3aa: CASSSSESDTQYF

j_gene: TRBJ1-1
v_gene: TRBV11-2
d_gene: TRBD1
abundance: once
CDR3nt: TGTGCCAGCAGCTTAGTCCGCCGGGACAGGTTCACTGAAGCTTTCTTT
CDR3aa: CASSLVRRDRFTEAFF

j_gene: TRBJ1-3
v_gene: TRBV27
d_gene: TRBD1
abundance: NA
CDR3nt: TGTGCCAGCAGTCCGGGACAGCCGAAGGGAAACACCATATATTTT
CDR3aa: CASSPGQPKGNTIYF

j_gene: TRBJ1-1
v_gene: TRBV5-1
d_gene: TRBD1
abundance: NA
CDR3nt: TGCGCCAGCAGCTTGGCCGGGACAGGAGAAGCTTTCTTT
CDR3aa: CASSLAGTGEAFF

j_gene: TRBJ2-7
v_gene: TRBV6-6
d_gene: NA
abundance: NA
CDR3nt: TGTGCCAGCAGCGTAGGCGCGGGGCCCAACTACGAGCAGTACTTC
CDR3aa: CASSVGAGPNYEQYF

j_gene: TRBJ2-3
v_gene: TRBV7-2
d_gene: NA
abundance: NA
CDR3nt: TGTGCCAGCGGGTTAGGCACTTACACAGATACGCAGTATTTT
CDR3aa: CASGLGTYTDTQYF

j_gene: TRBJ1-2
v_gene: TRBV7-2
d_gene: NA
abundance: NA
CDR3nt: TGTGCCAGCAGCTTAGGGGGACAATCCGGCTATGGCTACACCTTC
CDR3aa: CASSLGGQSGYGYTF

j_gene: TRBJ2-5
v_gene: TRBV7-3
d_gene: NA
abundance: NA
CDR3nt: TGTGCCAGCAGCTTACAGATTCGAGAGACCCAGTACTTC
CDR3aa: CASSLQIRETQYF

j_gene: TRBJ1-2
v_gene: TRBV6-5
d_gene: TRBD1
abundance: NA
CDR3nt: TGTGCCAGCAGTCCTCCGGGACAGGGCATCTATGGCTACACCTTC
CDR3aa: CASSPPGQGIYGYTF

j_gene: TRBJ2-5
v_gene: TRBV21-1
d_gene: NA
abundance: NA
CDR3nt: TGTGCCAGCAGCAAAGGAGGTAGGGGGGGGACCCAGTACTTC
CDR3aa: CASSKGGRGGTQYF

j_gene: TRBJ2-5
v_gene: TRBV10-3
d_gene: TRBD2
abundance: NA
CDR3nt: TGTGCCATCAGTAAGACTAGCGGGGGAAAAGAGACCCAGTACTTC
CDR3aa: CAISKTSGGKETQYF

j_gene: TRBJ1-1
v_gene: TRBV7-9
d_gene: NA
abundance: NA
CDR3nt: TGTGCCAGCAGCTGGGCAGGGGAGTCGAACACTGAAGCTTTCTTT
CDR3aa: CASSWAGESNTEAFF

j_gene: TRBJ2-1
v_gene: TRBV5-1
d_gene: TRBD2
abundance: NA
CDR3nt: TGCGCCAGCATCGACCCCCAGCGGGGGCGAAACAGTGAGCAGTTCTTC
CDR3aa: CASIDPQRGRNSEQFF

j_gene: TRBJ1-3
v_gene: TRBV7-2
d_gene: NA
abundance: NA
CDR3nt: TGTGCCAGCAGCTTAGGGGCAGGCTCTGGAAACACCATATATTTT
CDR3aa: CASSLGAGSGNTIYF

j_gene: TRBJ1-5
v_gene: TRBV19
d_gene: TRBD1
abundance: NA
CDR3nt: TGTGCCAGTAGTTCCGGGACAGGGAGGAATCAGCCCCAGCATTTT
CDR3aa: CASSSGTGRNQPQHF

j_gene: TRBJ2-1
v_gene: TRBV2
d_gene: NA
abundance: NA
CDR3nt: TGTGCCAGCAGTGAGGGGCAGGACCCGAATGAGCAGTTCTTC
CDR3aa: CASSEGQDPNEQFF

j_gene: TRBJ2-3
v_gene: TRBV27
d_gene: TRBD2
abundance: NA
CDR3nt: TGTGCCAGCACTTCGGGGGGGCGGCGTACGCAGTATTTT
CDR3aa: CASTSGGRRTQYF

j_gene: TRBJ2-1
v_gene: TRBV5-1
d_gene: NA
abundance: few
CDR3nt: TGCGCCAGCAGCTTGGGCGGGGCAGGGAAAAATGAGCAGTTCTTC
CDR3aa: CASSLGGAGKNEQFF

j_gene: TRBJ2-7
v_gene: TRBV6-6
d_gene: TRBD2
abundance: NA
CDR3nt: TGTGCCAGCAGTTATGGGGCTAGCGGGGCCTACGAGCAGTACTTC
CDR3aa: CASSYGASGAYEQYF

j_gene: TRBJ1-4
v_gene: TRBV27
d_gene: NA
abundance: NA
CDR3nt: TGTGCCAGCGGTCCATTGGTCCGGGAGAAACTGTTTTTT
CDR3aa: CASGPLVREKLFF